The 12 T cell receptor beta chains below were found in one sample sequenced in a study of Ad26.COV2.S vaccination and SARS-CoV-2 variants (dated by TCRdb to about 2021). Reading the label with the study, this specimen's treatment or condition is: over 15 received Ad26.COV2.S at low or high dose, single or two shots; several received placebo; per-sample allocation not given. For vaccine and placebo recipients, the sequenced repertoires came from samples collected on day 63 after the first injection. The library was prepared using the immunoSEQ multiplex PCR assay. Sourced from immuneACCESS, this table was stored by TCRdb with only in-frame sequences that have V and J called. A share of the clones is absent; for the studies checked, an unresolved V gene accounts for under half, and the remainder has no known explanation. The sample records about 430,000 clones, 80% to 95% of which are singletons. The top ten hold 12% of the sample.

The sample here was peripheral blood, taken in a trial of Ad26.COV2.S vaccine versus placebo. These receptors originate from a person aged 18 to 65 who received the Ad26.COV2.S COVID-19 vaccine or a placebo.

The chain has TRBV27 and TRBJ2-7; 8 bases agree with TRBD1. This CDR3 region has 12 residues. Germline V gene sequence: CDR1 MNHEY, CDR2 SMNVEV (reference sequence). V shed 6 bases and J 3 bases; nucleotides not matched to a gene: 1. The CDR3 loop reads CASRTGGYEQYF. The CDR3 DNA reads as TGTGCCAGCAGAACAGGGGGCTACGAGCAGTACTTC.

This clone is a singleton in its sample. The CDR3 sequence: CATSDLENEQFF. The DNA of the CDR3 is TGTGCCACCAGTGACCTGGAAAATGAGCAGTTCTTC. The chain uses TRBV24-1 and TRBJ2-1; D gene unclear. Trimming removed 4 bases at V and 7 bases at J, with 7 bases between. Germline loops: CDR1 KGHDR, CDR2 SFDVKD. CDR3 length: 12 amino acids.

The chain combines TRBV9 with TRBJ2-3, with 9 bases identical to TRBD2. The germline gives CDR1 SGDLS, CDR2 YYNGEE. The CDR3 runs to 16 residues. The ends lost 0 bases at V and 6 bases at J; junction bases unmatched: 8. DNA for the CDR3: TGTGCCAGCAGCGTAGGGTCTAGCGGGAATCTCGATACGCAGTATTTT. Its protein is CASSVGSSGNLDTQYF.

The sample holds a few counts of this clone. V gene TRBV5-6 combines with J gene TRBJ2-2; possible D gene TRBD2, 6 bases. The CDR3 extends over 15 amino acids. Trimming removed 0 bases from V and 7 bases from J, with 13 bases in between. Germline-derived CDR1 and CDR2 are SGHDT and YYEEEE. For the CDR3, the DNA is TGTGCCAGCAGCTTGGGCAGGGAGGTCAGCGGGGAGCTGTTTTTT. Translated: CASSLGREVSGELFF.

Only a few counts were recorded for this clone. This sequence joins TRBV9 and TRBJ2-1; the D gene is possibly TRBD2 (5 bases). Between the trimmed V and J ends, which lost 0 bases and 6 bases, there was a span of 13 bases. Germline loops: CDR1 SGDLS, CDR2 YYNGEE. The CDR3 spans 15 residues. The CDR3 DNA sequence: TGTGCCAGCAGCGTAGGACCCACGGCGGGCAATGAGCAGTTCTTC. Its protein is CASSVGPTAGNEQFF.

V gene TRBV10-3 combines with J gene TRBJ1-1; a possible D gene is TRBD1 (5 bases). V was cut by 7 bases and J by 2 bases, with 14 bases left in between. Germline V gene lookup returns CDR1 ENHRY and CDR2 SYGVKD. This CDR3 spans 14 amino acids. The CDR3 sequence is CAIMGPDRNTEAFF. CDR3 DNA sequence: TGTGCCATCATGGGCCCCGACAGAAACACTGAAGCTTTCTTT.

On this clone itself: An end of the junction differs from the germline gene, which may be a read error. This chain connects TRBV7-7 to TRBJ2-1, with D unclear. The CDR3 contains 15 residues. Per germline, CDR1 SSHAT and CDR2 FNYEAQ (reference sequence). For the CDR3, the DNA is TGTGCTAGCAGCTCCGACATAAGCTCCTACAATGAGCAGTTCTTC. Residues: CASSSDISSYNEQFF.

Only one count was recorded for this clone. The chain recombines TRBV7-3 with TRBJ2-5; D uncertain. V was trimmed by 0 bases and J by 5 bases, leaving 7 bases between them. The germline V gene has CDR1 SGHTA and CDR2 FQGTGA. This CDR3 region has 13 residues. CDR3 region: CASSLTTGETQYF. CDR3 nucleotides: TGTGCCAGCAGCTTAACGACCGGGGAGACCCAGTACTTC.

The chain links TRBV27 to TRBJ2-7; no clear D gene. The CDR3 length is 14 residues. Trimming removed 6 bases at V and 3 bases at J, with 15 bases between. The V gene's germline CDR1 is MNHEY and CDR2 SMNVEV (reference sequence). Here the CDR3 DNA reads TGTGCCAGCAGCCCCGGGCAGGTCTACTACGAGCAGTACTTC. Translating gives CASSPGQVYYEQYF.

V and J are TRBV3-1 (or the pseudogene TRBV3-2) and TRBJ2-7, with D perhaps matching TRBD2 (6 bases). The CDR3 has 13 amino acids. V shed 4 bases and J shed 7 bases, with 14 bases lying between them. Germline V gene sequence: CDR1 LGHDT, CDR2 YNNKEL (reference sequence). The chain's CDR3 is CASSPDRGREQYF. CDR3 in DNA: TGTGCCAGCAGCCCGGACCGGGGGAGGGAGCAGTACTTC.

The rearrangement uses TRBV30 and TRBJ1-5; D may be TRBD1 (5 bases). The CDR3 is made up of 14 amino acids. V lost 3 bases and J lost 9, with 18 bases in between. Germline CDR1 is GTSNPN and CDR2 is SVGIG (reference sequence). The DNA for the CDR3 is TGTGCCTGGAGCGATGCAGGGCTAGGGGTGCCCCAGCATTTT. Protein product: CAWSDAGLGVPQHF. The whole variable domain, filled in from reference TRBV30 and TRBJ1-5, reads SQTIHQWPATLVQPVGSPLSLECTVEGTSNPNLYWYRQAAGRGLQLLFYSVGIGQISSEVPQNLSASRPQDRQFILSSKKLLLSDSGFYLCAWSDAGLGVPQHFGDGTRLSIL.

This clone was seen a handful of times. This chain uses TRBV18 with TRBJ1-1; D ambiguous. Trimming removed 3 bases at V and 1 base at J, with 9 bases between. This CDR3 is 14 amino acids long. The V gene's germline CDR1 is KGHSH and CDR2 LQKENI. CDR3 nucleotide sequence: TGTGCCAGCTCACCGGAACAATCGAACACTGAAGCTTTCTTT. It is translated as CASSPEQSNTEAFF.